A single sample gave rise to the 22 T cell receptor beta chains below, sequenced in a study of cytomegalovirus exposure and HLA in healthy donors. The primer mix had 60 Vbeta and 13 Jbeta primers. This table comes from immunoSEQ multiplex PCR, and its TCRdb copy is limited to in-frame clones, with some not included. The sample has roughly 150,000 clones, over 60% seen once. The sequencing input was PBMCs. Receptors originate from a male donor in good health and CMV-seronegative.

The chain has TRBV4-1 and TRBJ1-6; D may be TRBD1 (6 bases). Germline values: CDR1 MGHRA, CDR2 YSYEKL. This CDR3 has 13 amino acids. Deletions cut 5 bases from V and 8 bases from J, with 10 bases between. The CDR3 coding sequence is TGCGCCAGCAGCGAGACAGGTGATTCACCCCTCCACTTT. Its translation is CASSETGDSPLHF.

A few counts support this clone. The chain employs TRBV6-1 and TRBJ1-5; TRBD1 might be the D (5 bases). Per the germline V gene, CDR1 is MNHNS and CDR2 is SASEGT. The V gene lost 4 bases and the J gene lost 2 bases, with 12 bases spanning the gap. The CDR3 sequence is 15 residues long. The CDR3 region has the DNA TGTGCCAGCAGTGTCATGTTAGGGGGCAATCAGCCCCAGCATTTT. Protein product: CASSVMLGGNQPQHF.

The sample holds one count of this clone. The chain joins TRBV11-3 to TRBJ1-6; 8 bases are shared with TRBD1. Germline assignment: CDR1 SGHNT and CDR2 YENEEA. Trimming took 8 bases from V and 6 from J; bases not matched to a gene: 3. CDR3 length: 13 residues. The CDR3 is CASGQGINSPLHF. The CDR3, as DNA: TGTGCCAGCGGACAGGGTATTAATTCACCCCTCCACTTT.

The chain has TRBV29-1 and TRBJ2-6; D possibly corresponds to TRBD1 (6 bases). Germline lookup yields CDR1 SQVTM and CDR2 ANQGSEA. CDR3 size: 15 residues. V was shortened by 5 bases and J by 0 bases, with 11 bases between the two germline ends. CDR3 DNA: TGCAGCGTTACCGACAGGCTCTCTGGGGCCAACGTCCTGACTTTC. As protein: CSVTDRLSGANVLTF.

The CDR3 bases are TGTGCCAGCAGCTTAAGAGGGAGGAGGGCCCAAGAGACCCAGTACTTC. Translating gives CASSLRGRRAQETQYF. V usage is TRBV7-3 and J usage is TRBJ2-5; D might be TRBD2 (6 bases). The V gene lost 1 base and the J gene lost 1 base, with 13 bases spanning the gap. CDR3 size: 16 residues. Germline CDR1 is SGHTA and CDR2 is FQGTGA.

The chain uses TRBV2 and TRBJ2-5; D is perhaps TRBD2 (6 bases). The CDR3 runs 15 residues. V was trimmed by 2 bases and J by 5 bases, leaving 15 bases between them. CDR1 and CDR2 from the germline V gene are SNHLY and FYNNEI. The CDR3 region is CASSEWRGGSETQYF. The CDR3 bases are TGTGCCAGCAGTGAATGGCGGGGAGGAAGTGAGACCCAGTACTTC.

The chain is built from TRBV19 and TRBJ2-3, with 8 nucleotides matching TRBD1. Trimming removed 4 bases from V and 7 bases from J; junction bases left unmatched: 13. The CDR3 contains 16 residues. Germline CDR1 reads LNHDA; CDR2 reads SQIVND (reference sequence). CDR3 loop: CASSTSHRGDMNTQYF. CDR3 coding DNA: TGTGCCAGTAGTACGAGCCACAGGGGGGACATGAATACGCAGTATTTT.

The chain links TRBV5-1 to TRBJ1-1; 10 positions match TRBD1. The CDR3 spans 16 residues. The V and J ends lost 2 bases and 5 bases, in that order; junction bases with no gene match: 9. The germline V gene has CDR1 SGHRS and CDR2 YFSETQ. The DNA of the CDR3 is TGCGCCAGCAGCTTAAAGACAGGGGGCTCGGGGACTGAAGCTTTCTTT. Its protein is CASSLKTGGSGTEAFF.

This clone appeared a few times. Written as DNA, the CDR3 is TGCGCCAGCAGCCCGCGCCGCACAGATACGCAGTATTTT. Its translation is CASSPRRTDTQYF. This chain links TRBV4-3 with TRBJ2-3, with D unresolved. This CDR3 spans 13 amino acids. CDR1 and CDR2 (germline): LGHNA, YSLEER. With 4 bases removed from V and 1 base from J, the gap between germline ends came to 6 bases.

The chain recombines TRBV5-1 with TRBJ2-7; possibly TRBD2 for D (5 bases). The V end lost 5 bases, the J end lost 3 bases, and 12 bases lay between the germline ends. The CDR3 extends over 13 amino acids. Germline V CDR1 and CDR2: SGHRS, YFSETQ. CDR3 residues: CASREVGGYEQYF. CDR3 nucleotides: TGCGCCAGCAGGGAGGTGGGCGGCTACGAGCAGTACTTC. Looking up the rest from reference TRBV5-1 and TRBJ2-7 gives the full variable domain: KAGVTQTPRYLIKTRGQQVTLSCSPISGHRSVSWYQQTPGQGLQFLFEYFSETQRNKGNFPGRFSGRQFSNSRSEMNVSTLELGDSALYLCASREVGGYEQYFGPGTRLTVT.

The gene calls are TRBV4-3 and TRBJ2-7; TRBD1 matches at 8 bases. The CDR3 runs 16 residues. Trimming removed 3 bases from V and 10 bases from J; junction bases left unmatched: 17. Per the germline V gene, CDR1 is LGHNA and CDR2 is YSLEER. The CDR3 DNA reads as TGCGCCAGCAGCCATGGAGAGCCGGGACAGGACCTCGAACAGTACTTC. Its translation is CASSHGEPGQDLEQYF.

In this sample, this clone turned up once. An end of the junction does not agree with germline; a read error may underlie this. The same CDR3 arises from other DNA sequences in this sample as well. The CDR3 DNA reads as TGCGCCAGCAGCCAAGACAGACAGAGCTCCTATAATTCACCCCTCCACTTT. This codes for CASSQDRQSSYNSPLHF. The chain recombines TRBV14 with TRBJ1-6, with TRBD1 as a possible D gene (5 bases). The germline CDR1 and CDR2 sequences are SGHDN and FVKESK. This CDR3 comprises 17 residues.

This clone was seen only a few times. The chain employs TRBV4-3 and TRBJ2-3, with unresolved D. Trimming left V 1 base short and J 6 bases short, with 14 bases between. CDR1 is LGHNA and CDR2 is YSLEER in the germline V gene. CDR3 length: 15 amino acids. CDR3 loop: CASSQGPTSLDTQYF. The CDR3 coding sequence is TGCGCCAGCAGCCAAGGCCCTACTTCTCTGGATACGCAGTATTTT.

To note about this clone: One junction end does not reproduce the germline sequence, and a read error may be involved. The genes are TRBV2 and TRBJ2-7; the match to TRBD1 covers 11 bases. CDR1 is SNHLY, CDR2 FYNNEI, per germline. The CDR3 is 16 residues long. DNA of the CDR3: TGTGCCAGCAGTAAAGCCTCTGGACAGGGGGCGTACGAGCAGTACTTC. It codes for CASSKASGQGAYEQYF.

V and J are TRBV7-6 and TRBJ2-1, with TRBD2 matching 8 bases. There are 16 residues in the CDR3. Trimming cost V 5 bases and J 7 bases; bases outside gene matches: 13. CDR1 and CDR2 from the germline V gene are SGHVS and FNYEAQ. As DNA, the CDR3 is TGTGCCAGCAGCCGGGGAGCGGGAGCCTCCTTGAATGAGCAGTTCTTC. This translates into CASSRGAGASLNEQFF.

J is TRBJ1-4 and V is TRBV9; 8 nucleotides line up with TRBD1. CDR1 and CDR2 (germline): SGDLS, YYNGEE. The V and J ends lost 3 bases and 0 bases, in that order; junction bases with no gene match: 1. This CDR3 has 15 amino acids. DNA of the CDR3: TGTGCCAGCAGCGCGGGACAGGCAACTAATGAAAAACTGTTTTTT. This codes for CASSAGQATNEKLFF.

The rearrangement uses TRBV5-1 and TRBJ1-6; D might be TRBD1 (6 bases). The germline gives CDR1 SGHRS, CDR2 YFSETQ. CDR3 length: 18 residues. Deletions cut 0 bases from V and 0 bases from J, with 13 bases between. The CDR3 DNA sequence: TGCGCCAGCAGCTTGGAGGGGGTAGGGCCCTCCTATAATTCACCCCTCCACTTT. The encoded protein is CASSLEGVGPSYNSPLHF.

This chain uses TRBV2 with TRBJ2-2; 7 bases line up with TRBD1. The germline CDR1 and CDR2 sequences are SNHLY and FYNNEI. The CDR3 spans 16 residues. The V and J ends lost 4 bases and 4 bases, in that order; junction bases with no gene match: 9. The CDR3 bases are TGTGCCAGCAGTGCGCAGGGGGTAAGGGGCACCGGGGAGCTGTTTTTT. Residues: CASSAQGVRGTGELFF.

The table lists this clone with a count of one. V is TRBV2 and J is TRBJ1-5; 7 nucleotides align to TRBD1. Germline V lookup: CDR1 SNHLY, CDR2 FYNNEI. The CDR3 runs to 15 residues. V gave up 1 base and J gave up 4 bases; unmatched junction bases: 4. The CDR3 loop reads CASSEGTTGNQPQHF. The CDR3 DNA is TGTGCCAGCAGTGAAGGTACGACAGGGAATCAGCCCCAGCATTTT.

The CDR3 loop is CASSVAGQGAKLFF. CDR3 nucleotides: TGTGCCAGCAGCGTAGCCGGCCAGGGGGCAAAACTGTTTTTT. The chain combines TRBV9 with TRBJ1-4; 8 bases are shared with TRBD1. V was pared by 0 bases and J by 10 bases, with 5 bases of the junction left unmatched. CDR3 length: 14 residues. Germline V lookup: CDR1 SGDLS, CDR2 YYNGEE.

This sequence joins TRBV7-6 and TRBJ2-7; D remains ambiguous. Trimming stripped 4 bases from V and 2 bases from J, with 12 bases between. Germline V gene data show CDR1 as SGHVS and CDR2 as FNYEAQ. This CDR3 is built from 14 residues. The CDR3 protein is CASSSRLLPYEQYF. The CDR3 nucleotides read TGTGCCAGCAGCTCTCGACTTCTCCCCTACGAGCAGTACTTC. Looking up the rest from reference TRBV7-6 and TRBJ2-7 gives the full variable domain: GAGVSQSPRYKVTKRGQDVALRCDPISGHVSLYWYRQALGQGPEFLTYFNYEAQQDKSGLPNDRFSAERPEGSISTLTIQRTEQRDSAMYRCASSSRLLPYEQYFGPGTRLTVT.

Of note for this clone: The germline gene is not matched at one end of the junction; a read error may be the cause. In DNA, the CDR3 is TGCGCAAGCAGGGCAGGGGCGGACACTGAAGCTTTCTTT. This codes for CASRAGADTEAFF. The V and J genes are TRBV5-1 and TRBJ1-1; D is possibly TRBD1 (6 bases). This CDR3 has 13 residues. Germline CDR1 and CDR2: SGHRS and YFSETQ.